This is a list of T cell receptor beta chains from one sample in a study of blood T cells in healthy people across ages. TCRdb independently ran MiXCR on the 5' RACE reads; one entry per CDR3 protein. The data hold 730,000 or so distinct CDR3 sequences, with roughly 43% observed a single time. The sample taken for sequencing was blood. Receptors were obtained from an elderly man in good health. The CDR3 runs from the conserved cysteine through the conserved F or W. D genes are given only for firm matches. The listing skips clone size in some rows; elsewhere it reads once, few, many or a size class.

>TRBJ1-4|.|TRBV4-2|.
TGTGCCAGCAGCCGAGAGGTCAAGGGTGCAACTAATGAAAAACTGTTTTTT
CASSREVKGATNEKLFF
>TRBJ1-5|.|TRBV10-3|.
TGTGCCATCAGTGGAGTCAGGGGAGGCAATCAGCCCCAGCATTTT
CAISGVRGGNQPQHF
>TRBJ2-7|.|TRBV3-1|.
TGTGCCAGCAGCCCCATAAGGGGGGACACCTACAATGAGCAGTACTTC
CASSPIRGDTYNEQYF
>TRBJ2-7|TRBD2|TRBV5-1|.
TGCGCCAGCAGCCCGGGGGGGTTTCAGGACTACGAGCAGTACTTC
CASSPGGFQDYEQYF
>TRBJ2-4|TRBD1|TRBV6-5|few
TGTGCCAGCAGTAGGGGACAGGACCTAGCCAAAAACATTCAGTACTTC
CASSRGQDLAKNIQYF
>TRBJ2-7|.|TRBV6-1|few
TGTGCCAGCACCCGAGACAGGAGGGCCTACGAGCAGTACTTC
CASTRDRRAYEQYF
>TRBJ1-2|.|TRBV5-6|.
TGTGCCAGCAGACCGAAGAGCTATGGCTACACCTTC
CASRPKSYGYTF
>TRBJ2-1|TRBD2|TRBV30|.
TGTGCCTGGAGTAGGGGACTAGCTGACAATGAGCAGTTCTTC
CAWSRGLADNEQFF
>TRBJ2-7|.|TRBV15|many
TGTGCCACCAGCAGAGGATCAGGAGGGTCCGAGCAGTACTTC
CATSRGSGGSEQYF
>TRBJ1-2|.|TRBV6-4|.
TGTGCCAGCAGTGACAGGATCGGCTATGGCTACACCTTC
CASSDRIGYGYTF
>TRBJ2-7|TRBD1|TRBV2|.
TGTGCCAGCAGAATCAGGACAGGGGGTGGAGAGTCCCAGTACTTC
CASRIRTGGGESQYF
>TRBJ2-1|TRBD2|TRBV30|.
TGTGCCTGTCACCCGACTAGCGGGGGTTACAATGAGCAGTTCTTC
CACHPTSGGYNEQFF
>TRBJ2-3|TRBD2|TRBV7-2|.
TGTGCCAGCAGCATACGGCGACTAGCGGTGGACTCAGATACGCAGTATTTT
CASSIRRLAVDSDTQYF
>TRBJ2-4|TRBD1|TRBV7-9|.
TGTGCCAGCAGCTCGACAGGGGGCAAAAACATTCAGTACTTC
CASSSTGGKNIQYF
>TRBJ1-1|TRBD1|TRBV29-1|.
TGCAGCGGTGGGGGCGGACAGGGGGCTTTGGGTGAAGCTTTCTTT
CSGGGGQGALGEAFF
>TRBJ2-7|.|TRBV7-2|few
TGTGCCAGCAGCTTGAGAAAGGGAAGGTACGAGCAGTACTTC
CASSLRKGRYEQYF
>TRBJ2-7|TRBD2|TRBV7-2|few
TGTGCCAGCAGCATTGGCGGGACTAGCGGATACGAGCAGTACTTC
CASSIGGTSGYEQYF
>TRBJ1-2|TRBD1|TRBV2|once
TGTGCCAGCACTCAAATACACCCGGGACAGGGTACGCGGCGGAGCTATGGCTACACCTTC
CASTQIHPGQGTRRSYGYTF
>TRBJ2-7|.|TRBV7-2|.
TGTGCCAGCAGTACGGACTTCTCCTACAATGAGCAGTACTTC
CASSTDFSYNEQYF
>TRBJ2-5|.|TRBV7-2|.
TGTGCCAGCAGCTTCAGAGGTCATCAAGAGACCCAGTACTTC
CASSFRGHQETQYF
>TRBJ2-1|.|TRBV3-1|.
TGTGCCAGCAGCCAAGAGGTGACTTCCAATGAGCAGTTCTTC
CASSQEVTSNEQFF
>TRBJ1-4|.|TRBV29-1|.
TGCAGCGTTGAGGCAGGGGAAAAACTGTTTTTT
CSVEAGEKLFF
>TRBJ1-5|TRBD1|TRBV20-1|many
TGCAGTGCTAGAGATAGTCTTGGGACAGGGGTCGATCAGCCCCAGCATTTT
CSARDSLGTGVDQPQHF
>TRBJ1-3|.|TRBV3-1|.
TGTGCCAGCAGCCCGACTGGGACCGAACGCTCTGGAAACACCATATATTTT
CASSPTGTERSGNTIYF
>TRBJ2-3|TRBD2|TRBV20-1|.
TGCAGTGCTAGCCCTTCCGGGACTAGAGCGTATTTT
CSASPSGTRAYF
>TRBJ2-1|.|TRBV4-3|many
TGCGCCAGCAGCCAAGCGGCACAGGGTAACAATGAGCAGTTCTTC
CASSQAAQGNNEQFF
>TRBJ2-3|TRBD1|TRBV4-2|.
TGTGCCAGCAGCCAAGGGACAGGCCTTCCCGATTCAAGGACAGATACGCAGTATTTT
CASSQGTGLPDSRTDTQYF
>TRBJ2-7|TRBD1|TRBV6-2/TRBV6-3|.
TGTGCCAGCAGGCGGACAGGGAGAGGGGACGAGCAGTACTTC
CASRRTGRGDEQYF
>TRBJ2-3|TRBD2|TRBV18|.
TGTGCCAGCTCACCACCGATGGGAGCGGGAGACAGCACAGATACGCAGTATTTT
CASSPPMGAGDSTDTQYF
>TRBJ1-2|TRBD1|TRBV20-1|few
TGCAGTGCCGACAGGGCCGACTATGGCTACACCTTC
CSADRADYGYTF
>TRBJ2-1|.|TRBV5-1|few
TGCGCCAGCAGCTTGGGTTACAGGGACTCCTACAATGAGCAGTTCTTC
CASSLGYRDSYNEQFF
>TRBJ1-1|.|TRBV6-2/TRBV6-3|few
TGTGCCAGCGTACGGGTTCCCACTGAAGCTTTCTTT
CASVRVPTEAFF
>TRBJ2-7|.|TRBV28|few
TGTGCCAGCAGGGTCAGTAGCACCCTCTACGAGCAGTACTTC
CASRVSSTLYEQYF